This TCR beta chain was documented in a study of CD8 T cells in ankylosing spondylitis. This clonotype has more than one count but fewer than ten. Its antigen is unknown. TCRdb reanalysed the 5' RACE reads using MiXCR and keeps one entry per CDR3 protein. Among about 150,000 distinct CDR3 sequences, 30% to 35% were seen once, and the ten largest hold around 6%. Study results and caveats: There was reportedly significant enrichment of clones that were disease-linked in matched ankylosing spondylitis synovial fluid.

Per germline, CDR1 SGHDT and CDR2 YYEEEE. This CDR3 has 14 residues. V shed 5 bases and J 5 bases; nucleotides not matched to a gene: 7. Material: synovial fluid, either unsorted or a sorted T cell fraction (not recorded which). J is TRBJ1-1 and V is TRBV5-6; 9 positions agree with TRBD1. This clonotype was obtained from a male donor with ankylosing spondylitis. CDR3 protein: CASRPTGGNTEAFF. CDR3 DNA: TGTGCCAGCAGACCAACAGGGGGCAATACTGAAGCTTTCTTT.